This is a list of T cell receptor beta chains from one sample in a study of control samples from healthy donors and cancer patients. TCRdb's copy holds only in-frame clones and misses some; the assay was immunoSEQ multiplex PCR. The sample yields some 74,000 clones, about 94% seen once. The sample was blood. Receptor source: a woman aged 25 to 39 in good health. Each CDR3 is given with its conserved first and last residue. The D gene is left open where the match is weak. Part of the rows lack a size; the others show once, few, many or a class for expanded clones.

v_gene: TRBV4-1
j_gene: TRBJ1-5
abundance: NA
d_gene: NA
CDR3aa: CASSQEVTREQPQHF
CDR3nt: TGCGCCAGCAGCCAAGAGGTAACCAGGGAGCAGCCCCAGCATTTT

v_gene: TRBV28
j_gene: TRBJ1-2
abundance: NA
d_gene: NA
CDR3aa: CASSLRVAFGYTF
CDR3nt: TGTGCCAGCAGCCTCAGGGTTGCGTTCGGCTACACCTTC

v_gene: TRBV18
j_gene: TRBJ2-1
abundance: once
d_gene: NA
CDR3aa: CASESSPYYNEQFF
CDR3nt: TGTGCCAGTGAAAGTAGTCCCTACTACAATGAGCAGTTCTTC

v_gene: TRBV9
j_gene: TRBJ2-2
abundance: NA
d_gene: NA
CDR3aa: CASSVDGGQDGELFF
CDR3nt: TGTGCCAGCAGCGTAGATGGGGGCCAGGACGGGGAGCTGTTTTTT

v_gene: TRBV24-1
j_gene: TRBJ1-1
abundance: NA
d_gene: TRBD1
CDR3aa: CAVSPGQGFMNTEAFF
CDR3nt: TGTGCCGTCTCGCCGGGACAGGGGTTTATGAACACTGAAGCTTTCTTT

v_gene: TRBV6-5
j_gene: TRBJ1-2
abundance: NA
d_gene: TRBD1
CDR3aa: CASVWGQGTNYGYTF
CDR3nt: TGTGCCAGCGTATGGGGACAGGGAACTAACTATGGCTACACCTTC

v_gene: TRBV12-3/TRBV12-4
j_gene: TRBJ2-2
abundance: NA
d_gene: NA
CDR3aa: CASLGHLTGELFF
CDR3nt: TGTGCCAGCCTAGGTCACCTCACCGGGGAGCTGTTTTTT

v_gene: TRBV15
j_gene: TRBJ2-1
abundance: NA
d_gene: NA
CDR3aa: CATSRDIPLASSYNEQFF
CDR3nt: TGTGCCACCAGCAGAGATATCCCCCTAGCGAGCTCCTACAATGAGCAGTTCTTC

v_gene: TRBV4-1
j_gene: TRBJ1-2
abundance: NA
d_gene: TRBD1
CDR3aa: CASSQELIRDRYGYTF
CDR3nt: TGCGCCAGCAGCCAAGAGTTGATCCGGGACAGATATGGCTACACCTTC

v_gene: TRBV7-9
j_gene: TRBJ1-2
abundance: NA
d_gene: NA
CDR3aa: CASSSLVERGPSSGYTF
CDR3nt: TGTGCCAGCAGCTCCTTAGTTGAGAGGGGACCATCGTCTGGCTACACCTTC